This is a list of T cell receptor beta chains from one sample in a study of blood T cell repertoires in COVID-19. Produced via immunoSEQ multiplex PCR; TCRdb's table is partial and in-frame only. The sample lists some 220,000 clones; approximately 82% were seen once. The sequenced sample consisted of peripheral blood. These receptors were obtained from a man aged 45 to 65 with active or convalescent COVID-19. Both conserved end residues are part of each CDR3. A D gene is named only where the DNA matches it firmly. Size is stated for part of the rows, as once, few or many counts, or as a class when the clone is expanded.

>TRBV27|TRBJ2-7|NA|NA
CASSRRAGEQYF
TGTGCCAGCAGTAGGAGGGCCGGCGAGCAGTACTTC
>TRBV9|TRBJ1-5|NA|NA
CASSVWGDINQPQHF
TGTGCCAGCAGCGTCTGGGGGGATATCAATCAGCCCCAGCATTTT
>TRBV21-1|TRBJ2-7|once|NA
CASSKGERDYYEQYF
TGTGCCAGCAGCAAAGGGGAGCGGGATTACTACGAGCAGTACTTC
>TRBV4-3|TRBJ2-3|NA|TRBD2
CASSQELAGGTDTQYF
TGCGCCAGCAGCCAAGAACTAGCGGGCGGGACAGATACGCAGTATTTT
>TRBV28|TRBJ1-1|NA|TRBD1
CASSTGEGVTEAFF
TGTGCCAGCTCCACAGGGGAAGGGGTCACTGAAGCTTTCTTT
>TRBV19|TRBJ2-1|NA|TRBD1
CASSTRQGPPSYNEQFF
TGTGCCAGTAGTACTAGACAGGGGCCCCCGTCCTACAATGAGCAGTTCTTC
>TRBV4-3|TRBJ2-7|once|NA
CASSQEPGSYEQYF
TGCGCCAGCAGCCAAGAACCGGGATCCTACGAGCAGTACTTC
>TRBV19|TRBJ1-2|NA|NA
CASSIWSQVHGYTF
TGTGCCAGTAGTATATGGTCCCAGGTCCATGGCTACACCTTC
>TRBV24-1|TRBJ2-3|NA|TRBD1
CATSDPGQGVDTQYF
TGTGCCACCAGTGATCCCGGACAGGGCGTAGATACGCAGTATTTT
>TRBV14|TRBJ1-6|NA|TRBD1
CASSAGTGVSPLHF
TGTGCCAGCAGCGCCGGGACAGGGGTTTCACCCCTCCACTTT
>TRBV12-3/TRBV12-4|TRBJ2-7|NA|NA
CASSSTGYEQYF
TGTGCCAGCAGTTCCACAGGCTACGAGCAGTACTTC
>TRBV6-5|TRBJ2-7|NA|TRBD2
CASRTTSSSYEQYF
TGTGCCAGCAGGACGACTAGCTCCTCCTACGAGCAGTACTTC
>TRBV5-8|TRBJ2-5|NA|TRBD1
CASSWMDRGPETQYF
TGTGCCAGCAGCTGGATGGACAGGGGACCTGAGACCCAGTACTTC
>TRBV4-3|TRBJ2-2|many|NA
CASSQESLMNTGELFF
TGCGCCAGCAGCCAAGAAAGCCTAATGAACACCGGGGAGCTGTTTTTT
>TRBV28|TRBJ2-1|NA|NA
CASSFPPLARGQFF
TGTGCCAGCAGTTTCCCCCCACTAGCAAGAGGGCAGTTCTTC
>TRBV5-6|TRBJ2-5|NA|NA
CASSLVLPGRGETQYF
TGTGCCAGCAGCTTGGTGCTCCCGGGGAGGGGGGAGACCCAGTACTTC
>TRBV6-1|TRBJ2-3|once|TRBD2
CASSEDGLAGWYGDTQYF
TGTGCCAGCAGTGAAGATGGACTAGCGGGATGGTATGGAGATACGCAGTATTTT
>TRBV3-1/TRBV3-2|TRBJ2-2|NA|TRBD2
CASSQRGVGTGELFF
TGTGCCAGCAGCCAACGGGGGGTAGGCACCGGGGAGCTGTTTTTT
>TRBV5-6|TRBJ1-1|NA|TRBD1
CASSQDRGWNTEAFF
TGTGCCAGCAGCCAGGACAGGGGATGGAACACTGAAGCTTTCTTT